What follows are 17 T cell receptor beta chains derived from one specimen sequenced in a study of T cells in Graves' hyperthyroidism and ophthalmopathy. The TCR beta CDR3 regions underwent amplification using RNA transcripts as the source. First-round RT-PCR with HTBI primers amplified the TCR CDR3 region. One entry per CDR3 protein results from TCRdb running MiXCR on the multiplex PCR reads. This table has 280,000 or so distinct CDR3 sequences, less than 30% appearing once. Material for sequencing was blood. The source of these receptors is a middle-aged man with Graves' hyperthyroidism that later progressed to Graves' ophthalmopathy.

This chain uses TRBV29-1 with TRBJ1-2; TRBD1 is a possible D gene (5 bases). The CDR3 loop spans 11 amino acids. Trimming cost V 6 bases and J 4 bases, with 9 bases left between them. Germline CDR1 SQVTM, CDR2 ANQGSEA. The CDR3 reads CSVRGIYGYTF. As DNA, the CDR3 is TGCAGCGTGCGGGGCATCTATGGCTACACCTTC.

This clonotype was observed at least ten times. V and J are TRBV14 and TRBJ1-2, with TRBD1 identical over 7 bases. The CDR3 extends over 13 amino acids. Germline-derived CDR1 and CDR2 are SGHDN and FVKESK. Trimming took 0 bases from V and 11 from J; bases not matched to a gene: 6. The CDR3 DNA reads TGTGCCAGCAGCCAAGATTATTCAGGGGGTTACACCTTC. Translating gives CASSQDYSGGYTF.

The table lists this clonotype with many counts. V usage is TRBV28 and J usage is TRBJ1-5, with D maybe TRBD1 (5 bases). The CDR3 is 14 residues long. With 1 base removed from V and 7 bases from J, the gap between germline ends came to 11 bases. The germline CDR1 and CDR2 sequences are MDHEN and SYDVKM. The chain's CDR3 is CASSLSQRGQPQHF. CDR3 nucleotide sequence: TGTGCCAGCAGTTTATCACAGAGGGGACAGCCCCAGCATTTT.

The chain joins TRBV28 to TRBJ1-3, with D uncertain. CDR3 size: 16 residues. In germline, CDR1 is MDHEN, CDR2 SYDVKM. Trimming left V 5 bases short and J 0 bases short, with 14 bases between. The CDR3, as DNA: TGTGCCAGCAGTCCTTCCGACCCAATCTCTGGAAACACCATATATTTT. Amino acids: CASSPSDPISGNTIYF.

This clonotype showed up many times. V usage is TRBV6-1 and J usage is TRBJ1-5; D uncertain. Germline CDR1 reads MNHNS; CDR2 reads SASEGT. Trimming pared 1 base from V and 9 bases from J, leaving 10 bases between. This CDR3 region has 13 residues. The CDR3 DNA sequence: TGTGCCAGCAGTGAAGTCAGTTTAGGGCCCCAGCATTTT. It yields the protein CASSEVSLGPQHF.

The chain is built from TRBV20-1 and TRBJ2-5, with 14 bases lining up with TRBD2. J gave up 5 bases and V 6 bases, and 14 bases lay outside the gene matches. The CDR3 runs to 17 residues. In germline, CDR1 is DFQATT, CDR2 SNEGSKA (reference sequence). CDR3 DNA: TGCAGTGCCCTGACTAGCGGGAGGGCCCTCGTCGGGGAGACCCAGTACTTC. Protein: CSALTSGRALVGETQYF.

This clonotype has only a few counts. The V gene is TRBV3-1, the J gene TRBJ2-2, with D tentatively TRBD2 (5 bases). Trimming cost V 0 bases and J 6 bases, with 11 bases left between them. This CDR3 is 15 amino acids long. Looked up from germline, CDR1 is LGHDT and CDR2 is YNNKEL (reference sequence). CDR3 DNA sequence: TGTGCCAGCAGCCAAGAGATATGGGGAGCCGGGGAGCTGTTTTTT. Residues: CASSQEIWGAGELFF.

The chain recombines TRBV28 with TRBJ2-7; D possibly corresponds to TRBD1 (5 bases). The CDR3 is made up of 13 amino acids. The germline V gene encodes CDR1 MDHEN and CDR2 SYDVKM. Trimming removed 6 bases from V and 2 bases from J, with 11 bases in between. The CDR3 loop is CASSDARAYEQYF. The CDR3, as DNA: TGTGCCAGCAGCGATGCCAGGGCCTACGAGCAGTACTTC.

Ten or more counts support this clonotype. V usage is TRBV19 and J usage is TRBJ2-5; TRBD2 agrees at 7 bases. In germline, CDR1 is LNHDA, CDR2 SQIVND (reference sequence). J gave up 5 bases and V 5 bases, and 8 bases lay outside the gene matches. The CDR3 is 14 residues long. CDR3 sequence: CASSSLTSLETQYF. The CDR3 DNA reads as TGTGCCAGTAGTTCACTGACTAGCCTGGAGACCCAGTACTTC.

This clonotype was detected many times. The genes are TRBV6-5 and TRBJ2-7, with a weak D call TRBD2 (5 bases). CDR1 and CDR2 (germline): MNHEY, SVGAGI. V dropped 2 bases and J dropped 6 bases, with 17 bases sitting between them. CDR3 size: 15 residues. The CDR3 reads CASSYGSGGLCEQYF. The CDR3, as DNA: TGTGCCAGCAGTTACGGTTCGGGTGGACTCTGCGAGCAGTACTTC.

This clonotype was observed at least ten times. The chain employs TRBV7-6 and TRBJ1-1; D is possibly TRBD1 (6 bases). V lost 3 bases and J lost 7, with 12 bases in between. CDR1 is SGHVS, CDR2 FNYEAQ, per germline. This CDR3 has 13 residues. The CDR3 loop is CASSLGQRDEAFF. CDR3 DNA sequence: TGTGCCAGCAGCTTGGGACAAAGAGATGAAGCTTTCTTT.

This clonotype was seen many times. V gene TRBV19 combines with J gene TRBJ2-2; 11 nucleotides match TRBD2. V lost 6 bases and J lost 6; bases outside the gene matches: 3. There are 14 residues in the CDR3. Germline V lookup: CDR1 LNHDA, CDR2 SQIVND (reference sequence). This CDR3 reads CASRLAGEAGELFF. DNA for the CDR3: TGTGCCAGTAGACTAGCGGGAGAGGCCGGGGAGCTGTTTTTT.

This clonotype has at least ten counts. The chain joins TRBV24-1 to TRBJ1-5, with D unresolved. This CDR3 has 14 residues. Germline-derived CDR1 and CDR2 are KGHDR and SFDVKD. V was trimmed by 6 bases and J by 1 base, leaving 9 bases between them. The CDR3 region is CATSHMGSNQPQHF. In DNA form, the CDR3 reads TGTGCCACCAGTCACATGGGCAGCAATCAGCCCCAGCATTTT.

The chain employs TRBV29-1 and TRBJ1-2, with D perhaps matching TRBD1 (5 bases). The CDR3 is 12 amino acids. V was cut by 5 bases and J by 6 bases, with 13 bases left in between. Per the germline V gene, CDR1 is SQVTM and CDR2 is ANQGSEA. The CDR3 DNA sequence: TGCAGCGTTTCATCCCCCAGGGATGGCTACACCTTC. Translation: CSVSSPRDGYTF.

The chain is built from TRBV7-2 and TRBJ1-5; 9 nucleotides line up with TRBD1. The CDR3 totals 12 residues. V shed 4 bases, J shed 11 bases, and the junction held 3 bases outside the gene matches. Per the germline V gene, CDR1 is SGHTA and CDR2 is FQGNSA. The CDR3 DNA sequence: TGTGCCAGCAGCTGGGGACAGGGCGCCCAGCATTTT. Residues: CASSWGQGAQHF.

This clonotype was detected many times. This chain uses TRBV27 with TRBJ2-7; no firm D call. Germline V gene lookup returns CDR1 MNHEY and CDR2 SMNVEV (reference sequence). V lost 5 bases, J lost 5 bases, and 19 bases lay in between. The CDR3 length is 15 residues. This chain's CDR3 is CASSPDIPSRNEQYF. Here the CDR3 DNA reads TGTGCCAGCAGTCCAGACATTCCAAGTCGTAACGAGCAGTACTTC.

This clonotype showed up many times. The genes are TRBV6-2 or TRBV6-3 and TRBJ2-5; D may be TRBD2 (5 bases). The CDR3 runs to 14 residues. Trimming took off 0 bases at V and 5 bases at J, with 10 bases between the two ends. Per germline, CDR1 MNHEY and CDR2 SVGEGT. CDR3 sequence reads: CASSYSASKETQYF. For the CDR3, the DNA is TGTGCCAGCAGTTACTCGGCTAGCAAGGAGACCCAGTACTTC.